A single sample gave rise to the 10 T cell receptor beta chains below, sequenced in a study of post-analysis software for immune sequencing data. Study findings and constraints: A handful of TRBV segments were significantly more frequent in patients than in controls. TRBV5-6, TRBV5-1 and TRBV20-1 were among these segments.

Unique molecular identifiers were built into the TCR beta cDNA libraries. TCRdb ran MiXCR on the PCR reads and lists one entry per CDR3 protein. Of about 680,000 distinct CDR3 sequences listed, 55% to 70% are singletons. Antigens for these TCRs are unknown. Sample: blood. Source of these receptors: a girl aged 2-10 years with multiple sclerosis.

In this sample, this clonotype turned up a few times. This sequence joins TRBV15 and TRBJ2-5, with D unclear. CDR3 length equals 13 residues. V was trimmed by 4 bases and J by 2 bases, leaving 8 bases between them. The germline CDR1 and CDR2 sequences are LNHNV and YYDKDF (reference sequence). The CDR3 bases are TGTGCCACCAGCACGACGCGGCAAGAGACCCAGTACTTC. Amino acid sequence: CATSTTRQETQYF.

The chain has TRBV7-9 and TRBJ2-5, with 9 bases that match TRBD2. There are 15 residues in the CDR3. The V segment lost 6 bases and the J segment 6 bases; nucleotides outside the gene matches: 11. Germline values: CDR1 SEHNR, CDR2 FQNEAQ (reference sequence). The CDR3 spells CASRYVAGAQQTQYF. The CDR3 DNA reads as TGTGCCAGCAGATACGTAGCGGGGGCGCAGCAGACCCAGTACTTC.

The chain has TRBV19 and TRBJ2-7, with a weak D call TRBD2 (7 bases). The DNA end favors TRBJ2-5, so the J call may be wrong. Germline CDR1 LNHDA, CDR2 SQIVND (reference sequence). This CDR3 has 13 amino acids. The CDR3 loop reads CASSVGGAETQYF. CDR3 nucleotides: TGTGCCAGTAGTGTAGGGGGGGCAGAGACCCAGTACTTC.

This clonotype was found a few times. The chain carries TRBV10-3 and TRBJ2-4; weak D call: TRBD2 (6 bases). The CDR3 runs 16 residues. Looked up from germline, CDR1 is ENHRY and CDR2 is SYGVKD. The ends were cut back, 3 bases at V and 0 bases at J, with 12 bases in the middle. CDR3 bases: TGTGCCATCAGTGACCCAGGACTACTAGCCAAAAACATTCAGTACTTC. This sequence encodes CAISDPGLLAKNIQYF.

The genes are TRBV27 and TRBJ1-1; D is unclear. Germline CDR1 reads MNHEY; CDR2 reads SMNVEV (reference sequence). V shed 2 bases and J shed 4 bases, with 14 bases lying between them. The CDR3 length is 15 residues. The CDR3 nucleotides read TGTGCCAGCAGTTTAATTGCGGAACGGCGCACTGAAGCTTTCTTT. Encoded protein: CASSLIAERRTEAFF.

Only a few counts were recorded for this clonotype. This chain links TRBV10-3 with TRBJ2-1; D may be TRBD2 (5 bases). V dropped 7 bases and J dropped 5 bases, with 12 bases sitting between them. CDR1 is ENHRY, CDR2 SYGVKD, per germline. This CDR3 has 13 residues. CDR3 in amino acids: CAITRGLDNEQFF. In nucleotides, the CDR3 is TGTGCCATCACCCGCGGACTCGACAATGAGCAGTTCTTC.

The sample holds one count of this clonotype. One end of the junction varies from germline; a read error may be responsible. This chain links TRBV7-9 with TRBJ2-4; 9 bases line up with TRBD2. The assigned J gene may be wrong: the sequence end matches TRBJ2-7 better. The germline gives CDR1 SEHNR, CDR2 FQNEAQ (reference sequence). The CDR3 runs to 16 residues. CDR3: CASSLELAGGLYEQYF. The CDR3, as DNA: TGTGCCAGCAGTTTAGAACTGGCGGGAGGGCTCTACGAGCAGTACTTC.

The chain has TRBV6-6 and TRBJ1-5; D is possibly TRBD1 (5 bases). V was pared by 5 bases and J by 2 bases, with 16 bases between. CDR3 length: 16 residues. Germline V gives CDR1 MNHNY, CDR2 SVGAGI (reference sequence). CDR3 nucleotides: TGTGCCAGCAGTGCCTCAGGGATCCAAGGCAATCAGCCCCAGCATTTT. This translates into CASSASGIQGNQPQHF.

V usage is TRBV18 and J usage is TRBJ2-1, with TRBD2 matching over 9 bases. CDR1 and CDR2 from the germline V gene are KGHSH and LQKENI. The CDR3 has 17 amino acids. The V gene end was trimmed by 3 bases and the J gene end by 0 bases; junction bases not matched to a gene: 6. The CDR3, as DNA: TGTGCCAGCTCACCTCAGCTAGCGGGAAGCTCCTACAATGAGCAGTTCTTC. Amino acid sequence: CASSPQLAGSSYNEQFF.

The CDR3 reads CASSPGQGLRGQYF. CDR3 in DNA: TGTGCCAGCAGCCCCGGACAGGGCTTGAGGGGGCAGTACTTC. The chain uses TRBV7-2 and TRBJ2-7; 8 bases align to TRBD1. Germline assignment: CDR1 SGHTA and CDR2 FQGNSA. The CDR3 is 14 amino acids. Unmatched junction bases numbered 12, after V lost 5 bases and J lost 9 bases.